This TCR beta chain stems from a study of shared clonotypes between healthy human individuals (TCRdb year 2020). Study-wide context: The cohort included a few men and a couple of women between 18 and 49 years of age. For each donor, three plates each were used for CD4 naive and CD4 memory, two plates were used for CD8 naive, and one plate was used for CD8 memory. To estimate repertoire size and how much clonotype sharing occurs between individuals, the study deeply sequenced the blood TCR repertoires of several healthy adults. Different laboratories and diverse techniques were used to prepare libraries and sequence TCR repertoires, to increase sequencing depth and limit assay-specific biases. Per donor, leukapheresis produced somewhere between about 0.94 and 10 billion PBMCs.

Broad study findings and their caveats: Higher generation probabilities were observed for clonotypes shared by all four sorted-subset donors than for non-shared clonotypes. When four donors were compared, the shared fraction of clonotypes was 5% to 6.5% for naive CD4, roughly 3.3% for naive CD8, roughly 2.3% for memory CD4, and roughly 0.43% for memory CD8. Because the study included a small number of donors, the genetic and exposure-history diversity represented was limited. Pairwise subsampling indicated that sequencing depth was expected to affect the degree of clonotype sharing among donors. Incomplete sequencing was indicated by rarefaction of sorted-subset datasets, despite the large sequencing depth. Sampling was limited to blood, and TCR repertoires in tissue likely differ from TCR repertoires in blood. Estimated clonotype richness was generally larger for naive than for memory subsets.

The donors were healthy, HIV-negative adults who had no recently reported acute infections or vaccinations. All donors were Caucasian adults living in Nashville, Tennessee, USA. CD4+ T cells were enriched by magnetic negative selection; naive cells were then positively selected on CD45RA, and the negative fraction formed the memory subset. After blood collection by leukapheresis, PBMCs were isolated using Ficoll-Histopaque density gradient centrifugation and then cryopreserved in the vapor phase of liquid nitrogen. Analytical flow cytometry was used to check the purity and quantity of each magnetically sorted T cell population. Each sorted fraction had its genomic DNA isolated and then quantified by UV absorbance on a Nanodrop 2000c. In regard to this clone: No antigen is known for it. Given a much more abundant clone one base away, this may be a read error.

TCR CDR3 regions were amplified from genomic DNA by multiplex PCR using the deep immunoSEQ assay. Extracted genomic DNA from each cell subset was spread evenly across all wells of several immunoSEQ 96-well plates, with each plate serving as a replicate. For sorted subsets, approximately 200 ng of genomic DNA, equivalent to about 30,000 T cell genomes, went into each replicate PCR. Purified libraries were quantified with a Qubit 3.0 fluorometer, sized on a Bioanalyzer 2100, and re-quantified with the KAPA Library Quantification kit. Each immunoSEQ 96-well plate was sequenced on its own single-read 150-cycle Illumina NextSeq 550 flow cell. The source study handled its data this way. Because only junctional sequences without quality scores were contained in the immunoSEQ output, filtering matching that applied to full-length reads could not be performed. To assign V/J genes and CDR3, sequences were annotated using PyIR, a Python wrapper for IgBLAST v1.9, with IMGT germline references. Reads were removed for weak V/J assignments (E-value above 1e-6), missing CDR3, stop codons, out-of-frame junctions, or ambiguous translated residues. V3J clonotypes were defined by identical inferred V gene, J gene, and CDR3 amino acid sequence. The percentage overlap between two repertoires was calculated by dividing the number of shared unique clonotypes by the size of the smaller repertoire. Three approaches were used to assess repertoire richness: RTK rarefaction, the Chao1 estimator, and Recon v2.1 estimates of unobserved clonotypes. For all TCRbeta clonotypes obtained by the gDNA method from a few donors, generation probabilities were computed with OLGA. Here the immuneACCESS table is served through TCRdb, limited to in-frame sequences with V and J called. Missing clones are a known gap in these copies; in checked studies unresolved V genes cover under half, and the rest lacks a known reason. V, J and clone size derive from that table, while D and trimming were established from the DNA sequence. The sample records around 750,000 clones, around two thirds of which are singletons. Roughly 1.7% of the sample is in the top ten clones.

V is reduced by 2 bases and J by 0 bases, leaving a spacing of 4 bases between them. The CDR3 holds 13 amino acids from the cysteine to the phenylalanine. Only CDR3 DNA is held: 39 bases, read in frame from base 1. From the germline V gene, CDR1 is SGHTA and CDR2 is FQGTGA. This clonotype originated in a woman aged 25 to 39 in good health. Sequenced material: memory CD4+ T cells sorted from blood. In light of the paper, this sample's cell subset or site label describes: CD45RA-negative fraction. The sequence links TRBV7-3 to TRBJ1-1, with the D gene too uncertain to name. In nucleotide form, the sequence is TGTGCCAGCAGCTTAGAGATGAACACTGAAGCTTTCTTT. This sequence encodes CASSLEMNTEAFF.